The 20 T cell receptor beta chains in this list originate from one sample, sequenced in a study of shared clonotypes between healthy human individuals. Data came from immunoSEQ multiplex PCR; TCRdb stores just in-frame clones and leaves some out. This table has about 1 million clones, about 74% appearing once. Sequencing input: memory CD4+ T cells sorted from blood. The subset: CD45RA-negative fraction. These receptors were obtained from a man younger than 30 in good health.

The gene calls are TRBV11-2 and TRBJ2-1, with TRBD1 matching over 7 bases. The CDR3 is 17 residues long. Germline V lookup: CDR1 SGHAT, CDR2 FQNNGV. V was clipped by 1 base and J by 2 bases; unmatched bases: 8. The CDR3 spells CASSLGTGYGTYNEQFF. The CDR3 DNA sequence: TGTGCCAGCAGCTTAGGGACAGGCTACGGGACCTACAATGAGCAGTTCTTC.

This rearrangement joins TRBV9 to TRBJ1-5; no clear D gene. Trimming removed 0 bases at V and 0 bases at J, with 7 bases between. Germline values: CDR1 SGDLS, CDR2 YYNGEE. The CDR3 consists of 15 residues. This CDR3 reads CASSVDGLSNQPQHF. DNA of the CDR3: TGTGCCAGCAGCGTAGACGGGCTTAGCAATCAGCCCCAGCATTTT.

CDR3 sequence: CAWSPGQGSYEQYF. The CDR3 DNA reads TGTGCCTGGAGCCCGGGACAGGGGAGCTACGAGCAGTACTTC. V usage is TRBV30 and J usage is TRBJ2-7, with 10 positions matching TRBD1. The CDR3 consists of 14 residues. After removal of 3 bases from V and 3 bases from J, the junction contained 5 bases not matched to a gene. In germline, CDR1 is GTSNPN, CDR2 SVGIG (reference sequence). The full variable domain, completed using reference TRBV30 and TRBJ2-7, is SQTIHQWPATLVQPVGSPLSLECTVEGTSNPNLYWYRQAAGRGLQLLFYSVGIGQISSEVPQNLSASRPQDRQFILSSKKLLLSDSGFYLCAWSPGQGSYEQYFGPGTRLTVT.

About this clone: Distinct nucleotide sequences in the sample also encode this CDR3. The chain couples TRBV18 to TRBJ1-1; TRBD1 might be the D (5 bases). Germline values: CDR1 KGHSH, CDR2 LQKENI. V lost 3 bases and J 2 bases, leaving 7 bases between the germline ends. The CDR3 spans 13 residues. This CDR3 reads CASSPDTNTEAFF. In nucleotides, the CDR3 is TGTGCCAGCTCACCGGACACCAACACTGAAGCTTTCTTT.

This clone was seen only once. Mismatch with germline at one junction end may stem from a read error. The chain couples TRBV7-7 to TRBJ2-5, with unresolved D. The CDR3 is 12 residues long. Per germline, CDR1 SSHAT and CDR2 FNYEAQ (reference sequence). CDR3 residues: CASSPVLGTQYF. Written as DNA, the CDR3 is TGTGCTAGCAGCCCCGTGCTGGGGACCCAGTACTTC.

V usage is TRBV5-1 and J usage is TRBJ2-2, with D tentatively TRBD1 (6 bases). This CDR3 comprises 14 residues. V gave up 6 bases and J gave up 1 base, with 10 bases separating them. The germline V gene has CDR1 SGHRS and CDR2 YFSETQ. The DNA for the CDR3 is TGCGCCAGCATGGACAGCCAGAACACCGGGGAGCTGTTTTTT. It specifies CASMDSQNTGELFF. Combining the CDR3 with reference TRBV5-1 and TRBJ2-2 gives the whole variable domain KAGVTQTPRYLIKTRGQQVTLSCSPISGHRSVSWYQQTPGQGLQFLFEYFSETQRNKGNFPGRFSGRQFSNSRSEMNVSTLELGDSALYLCASMDSQNTGELFFGEGSRLTVL.

The rearrangement links TRBV7-9 to TRBJ1-5; a weak D match, TRBD1 (5 bases). The CDR3 is 14 amino acids. V was trimmed by 5 bases and J by 3 bases, leaving 11 bases between them. From germline, CDR1 is SEHNR and CDR2 FQNEAQ (reference sequence). This chain's CDR3 is CASSLGGDNQPQHF. For the CDR3, the DNA is TGTGCCAGCAGCCTTGGGGGGGACAATCAGCCCCAGCATTTT.

The V call is TRBV27, the J call TRBJ2-5; D gene uncertain. CDR1 and CDR2 from the germline V gene are MNHEY and SMNVEV (reference sequence). The germline V and J ends were trimmed by 3 bases and 6 bases, with 11 bases remaining between them. The CDR3 covers 13 residues. CDR3 sequence (DNA): TGTGCCAGCAGTTTGGTTCCTGGGAAGACCCAGTACTTC. Translation: CASSLVPGKTQYF.

The rearrangement links TRBV23-1 to TRBJ1-3; no reliable D call. TRBV23-1 belongs to the ORF category, with a function that is uncertain. V lost 2 bases to trimming and J lost 0 bases, with 11 bases between them. CDR3 length: 16 amino acids. The CDR3 nucleotides read TGCGCCAGCAGTCAAGCTAGTCCAGTCTCTGGAAACACCATATATTTT. Amino acids: CASSQASPVSGNTIYF.

The chain combines TRBV28 with TRBJ1-6, with TRBD1 matching 8 bases. This CDR3 comprises 16 residues. The germline CDR1 and CDR2 sequences are MDHEN and SYDVKM. J gave up 7 bases and V 6 bases, and 11 bases lay outside the gene matches. CDR3 nucleotides: TGTGCCAGCAGCAGTCCCGGGACAGGAACAAATTCACCCCTCCACTTT. This sequence encodes CASSSPGTGTNSPLHF.

This rearrangement joins TRBV2 to TRBJ2-1; 7 positions agree with TRBD1. V dropped 3 bases and J dropped 5; count of bases not matched to a gene: 7. This CDR3 is built from 15 residues. The germline gives CDR1 SNHLY, CDR2 FYNNEI. The CDR3 DNA follows: TGTGCCAGCAGTGAGCTGACAGGGATCAACAATGAGCAGTTCTTC. It codes for CASSELTGINNEQFF.

There are a few counts of this clone. CDR3 amino acids: CASRDGGQGGGYTF. The CDR3 DNA reads as TGTGCCAGCAGGGATGGGGGACAGGGCGGCGGCTACACCTTC. The V gene is TRBV6-1, the J gene TRBJ1-2; 9 bases agree with TRBD1. Germline loops: CDR1 MNHNS, CDR2 SASEGT. The V gene end was trimmed by 6 bases and the J gene end by 8 bases; junction bases not matched to a gene: 10. CDR3 length equals 14 residues.

The chain has TRBV29-1 and TRBJ2-1, with 9 bases that match TRBD2. The length of the CDR3 is 17 residues. Germline loops: CDR1 SQVTM, CDR2 ANQGSEA. Trimming took 5 bases from V and 5 from J; bases not matched to a gene: 16. DNA of the CDR3: TGCAGCGTTCCCGAGGGGTGGCGGGAGGGCCGGAACAATGAGCAGTTCTTC. Protein product: CSVPEGWREGRNNEQFF.

The V gene is TRBV10-3, the J gene TRBJ1-4, with TRBD1 identical over 9 bases. The ends lost 8 bases at V and 8 bases at J; junction bases unmatched: 6. The CDR3 loop spans 13 amino acids. Germline CDR1 reads ENHRY; CDR2 reads SYGVKD. As DNA, the CDR3 is TGTGCCATCGTACGGGACAGGGACGAAAAACTGTTTTTT. Amino acids: CAIVRDRDEKLFF.

This clone was detected once. The chain couples TRBV6-5 to TRBJ2-3, with D possibly TRBD2 on 5 matching bases. This CDR3 comprises 15 residues. V shed 4 bases and J shed 2 bases, with 13 bases lying between them. Germline V gene lookup returns CDR1 MNHEY and CDR2 SVGAGI. The CDR3 DNA reads as TGTGCCAGCAGTTCCCGAGCGGCCTCCACAGATACGCAGTATTTT. Its protein product is CASSSRAASTDTQYF.

This clone occurred a few times. The chain has TRBV6-6 and TRBJ1-6, with D possibly TRBD1 on 5 matching bases. This CDR3 contains 16 residues. The V gene's germline CDR1 is MNHNY and CDR2 SVGAGI (reference sequence). V lost 2 bases and J lost 9, with 17 bases in between. As DNA, the CDR3 is TGTGCCAGCAGTTACCCAACGCGGACAAAAGGTTCACCCCTCCACTTT. Its translation is CASSYPTRTKGSPLHF.

This clone was seen repeatedly, ten times or more. V and J are TRBV5-6 and TRBJ1-6; no reliable D call. CDR3 length equals 14 residues. The germline gives CDR1 SGHDT, CDR2 YYEEEE. V dropped 3 bases and J dropped 9 bases, with 13 bases sitting between them. The CDR3 region has the DNA TGTGCCAGCAGCTCTCAGAAAACCCTTTCACCCCTCCACTTT. Encoded protein: CASSSQKTLSPLHF.

Regarding this clone: The CDR3 ends on some other residue instead of the conserved phenylalanine or tryptophan, so this is likely a read error. It is unclear where the CDR3 begins or ends on the DNA, so no DNA is shown, and the CDR3 is as TCRdb lists it. V usage is TRBV19 and J usage is TRBJ2-7; the table names TRBD1, a call not compared with the DNA. The germline CDR1 and CDR2 sequences are LNHDA and SQIVND (reference sequence). Both ends counted, the CDR3 spans 13 residues. The CDR3 sequence is CASSTGTGGSLEL.

This clone has a handful of counts. The chain joins TRBV7-8 to TRBJ2-3; 9 nucleotides agree with TRBD2. Germline lookup yields CDR1 SGHVS and CDR2 FQNEAQ. Trimming took 2 bases from V and 2 from J; bases not matched to a gene: 11. The CDR3 is 18 residues long. The CDR3 nucleotides are TGTGCCAGCAGCTTAAATTTCTTGTCTAGCGGGAACACAGATACGCAGTATTTT. It specifies CASSLNFLSSGNTDTQYF.

The chain has TRBV10-3 and TRBJ2-1, with TRBD2 matching 14 bases. Germline CDR1 ENHRY, CDR2 SYGVKD. J was trimmed by 10 bases and V by 6 bases; bases with no gene match: 5. The CDR3 extends over 14 amino acids. Here the CDR3 DNA reads TGTGCCATCAGCTTGGGACTAGCGGGAGTGGAGCAGTTCTTC. Translation gives CAISLGLAGVEQFF.